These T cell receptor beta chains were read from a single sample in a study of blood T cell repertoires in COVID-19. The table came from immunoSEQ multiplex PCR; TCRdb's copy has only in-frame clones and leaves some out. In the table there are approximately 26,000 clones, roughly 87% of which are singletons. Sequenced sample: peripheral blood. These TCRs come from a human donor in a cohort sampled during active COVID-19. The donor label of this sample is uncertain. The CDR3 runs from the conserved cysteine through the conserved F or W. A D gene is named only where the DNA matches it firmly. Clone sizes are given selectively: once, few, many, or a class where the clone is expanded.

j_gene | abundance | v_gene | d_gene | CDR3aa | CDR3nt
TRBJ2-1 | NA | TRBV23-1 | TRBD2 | CASSRNGGEYEQFF | TGCGCCAGCAGTCGAAACGGGGGGGAGTATGAGCAGTTCTTC
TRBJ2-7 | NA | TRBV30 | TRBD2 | CAWSVRAGNEQYF | TGTGCCTGGAGTGTAAGAGCGGGGAACGAGCAGTACTTC
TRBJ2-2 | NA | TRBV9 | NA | CASSPRSGANTGELFF | TGTGCCAGCAGCCCAAGGAGCGGCGCGAACACCGGGGAGCTGTTTTTT
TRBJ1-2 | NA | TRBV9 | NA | CASSVDRGGDYGYTF | TGTGCCAGCAGCGTAGATCGGGGGGGTGACTATGGCTACACCTTC
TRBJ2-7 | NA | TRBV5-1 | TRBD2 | CASSLGGGSYEQYF | TGCGCCAGCAGCTTGGGGGGAGGGAGCTACGAGCAGTACTTC
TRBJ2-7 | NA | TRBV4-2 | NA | CASSQMGNRATYEQYF | TGTGCCAGCAGCCAGATGGGGAACAGGGCAACCTACGAGCAGTACTTC
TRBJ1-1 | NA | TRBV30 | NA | CAWSGSGSTEAFF | TGTGCCTGGAGTGGTTCGGGGAGCACTGAAGCTTTCTTT
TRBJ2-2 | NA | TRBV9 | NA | CASSVGGSTGELFF | TGTGCCAGCAGCGTAGGCGGGTCAACCGGGGAGCTGTTTTTT
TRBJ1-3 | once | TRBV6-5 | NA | CASGRLSSSGNTIYF | TGTGCCAGCGGTCGTTTGTCCAGCTCTGGAAACACCATATATTTT
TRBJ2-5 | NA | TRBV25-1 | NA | CASSEIVGGSRETQYF | TGTGCCAGCAGTGAAATTGTAGGAGGCTCTCGGGAGACCCAGTACTTC
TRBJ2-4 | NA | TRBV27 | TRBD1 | CASSMQGTVFQYF | TGTGCCAGCAGTATGCAAGGGACAGTGTTTCAGTACTTC
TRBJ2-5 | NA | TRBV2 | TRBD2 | CAGRASGGAGETQYF | TGTGCGGGGCGGGCTAGCGGGGGGGCTGGCGAGACCCAGTACTTC
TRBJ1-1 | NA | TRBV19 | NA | CASSGWVGLQTSDTEAFF | TGTGCCAGTAGTGGTTGGGTGGGACTTCAGACCTCGGACACTGAAGCTTTCTTT
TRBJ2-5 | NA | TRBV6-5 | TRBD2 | CASRRGTSGAETQYF | TGTGCCAGCAGACGAGGGACTAGCGGGGCGGAGACCCAGTACTTC